Below, 7 T cell receptor beta chains from the same sample are listed, as sequenced in a study of OX40 agonist ivuxolimab in advanced cancers. Clones were sequenced by immunoSEQ multiplex PCR, and TCRdb holds only the in-frame ones, with some missing. The sample holds more than 45,000 clones, about 90% seen once. Sequencing used CD4+ or CD8+ T cells sorted from blood, obtained in a trial of the OX40 agonist ivuxolimab. These receptors were obtained from an adult with an advanced solid tumor such as melanoma, head and neck, liver or kidney cancer.

This sequence joins TRBV29-1 and TRBJ1-3; D remains ambiguous. The CDR3 sequence is 13 residues long. V dropped 3 bases and J dropped 9 bases, with 15 bases sitting between them. The germline gives CDR1 SQVTM, CDR2 ANQGSEA. This CDR3 reads CSVEPNRGSTIYF. The CDR3 bases are TGCAGCGTTGAGCCAAACCGGGGTAGCACCATATATTTT.

V usage is TRBV5-5 and J usage is TRBJ2-1; 9 nucleotides line up with TRBD2. The CDR3 is made up of 15 amino acids. Germline-derived CDR1 and CDR2 are SGHKS and YYEKEE (reference sequence). Trimming took 4 bases from V and 8 from J; bases not matched to a gene: 10. DNA for the CDR3: TGTGCCAGCAGCCCTAGCGGGAATGGCATCGATGAGCAGTTCTTC. Amino acid sequence: CASSPSGNGIDEQFF.

The chain carries TRBV21-1 and TRBJ2-2; TRBD1 was called by the table and not checked on the DNA. TRBV21-1 is designated a pseudogene. The CDR3 is 17 residues long. The CDR3, as DNA: TGTGCCAGCAGCCCCCGAAGCAGGGGGAGCAGCCCCGGGGAGCTGTTTTTT. It is translated as CASSPRSRGSSPGELFF.

This clone appeared once. The DNA for the CDR3 is TGTGCCAGCAGTTACTCCGGCAGGGCGAACTACGAGCAGTACTTC. Translation gives CASSYSGRANYEQYF. The J gene is TRBJ2-7, the V gene TRBV6-5; possibly TRBD1 for D (5 bases). V lost 0 bases and J lost 3, with 12 bases in between. Germline CDR1 is MNHEY and CDR2 is SVGAGI. The CDR3 runs 15 residues.

The sample holds one count of this clone. V and J are TRBV19 and TRBJ1-2, with no clear D. In germline, CDR1 is LNHDA, CDR2 SQIVND (reference sequence). This CDR3 region has 14 residues. The CDR3 spells CDPVDHKPLYSYTF. The CDR3 coding sequence is TGTGACCCAGTAGATCACAAACCTCTTTATAGCTACACCTTC. The entire variable domain, with the rest obtained from reference TRBV19 and TRBJ1-2, is as follows: DGGITQSPKYLFRKEGQNVTLSCEQNLNHDAMYWYRQDPGQGLRLIYYSQIVNDFQKGDIAEGYSVSREKKESFPLTVTSAQKNPTAFYLCDPVDHKPLYSYTFGSGTRLTVV.

This sequence joins TRBV10-1 and TRBJ2-3, with 7 bases matching TRBD2. The trim removed 4 bases at V and 6 bases at J, leaving 10 bases unmatched. Germline V CDR1 and CDR2: WNHNN, SYGVQD (reference sequence). This CDR3 has 15 amino acids. The CDR3: CASSAASGGLDTQYF. Written as DNA, the CDR3 is TGCGCCAGCAGTGCGGCTAGCGGAGGGTTGGATACGCAGTATTTT.

This clone was picked up one time. The chain is built from TRBV6-5 and TRBJ2-7; 11 bases are shared with TRBD2. This CDR3 has 16 residues. V shed 2 bases, J shed 2 bases, and the junction held 5 bases outside the gene matches. Germline V gene lookup returns CDR1 MNHEY and CDR2 SVGAGI. CDR3 DNA sequence: TGTGCCAGCAGTTACCTCAATAGCGGGAGGGCCTACGAGCAGTACTTC. This encodes CASSYLNSGRAYEQYF.